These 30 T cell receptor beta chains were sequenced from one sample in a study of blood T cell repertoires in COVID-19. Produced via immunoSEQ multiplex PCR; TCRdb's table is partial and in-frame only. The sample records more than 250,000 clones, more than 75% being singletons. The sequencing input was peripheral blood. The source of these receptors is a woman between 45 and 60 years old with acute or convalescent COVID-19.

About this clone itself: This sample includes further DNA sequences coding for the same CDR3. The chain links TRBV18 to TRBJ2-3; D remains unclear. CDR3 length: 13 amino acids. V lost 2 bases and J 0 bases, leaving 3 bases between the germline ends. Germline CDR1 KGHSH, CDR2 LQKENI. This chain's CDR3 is CASSPISTDTQYF. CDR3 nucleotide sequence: TGTGCCAGCTCACCAATAAGCACAGATACGCAGTATTTT.

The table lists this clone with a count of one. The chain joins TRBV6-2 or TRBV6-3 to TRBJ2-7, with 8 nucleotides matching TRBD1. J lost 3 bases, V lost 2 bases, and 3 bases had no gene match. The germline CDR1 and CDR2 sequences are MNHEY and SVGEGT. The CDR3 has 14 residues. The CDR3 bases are TGTGCCAGCAGTTACGGGACAGGAGTCTACGAGCAGTACTTC. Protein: CASSYGTGVYEQYF.

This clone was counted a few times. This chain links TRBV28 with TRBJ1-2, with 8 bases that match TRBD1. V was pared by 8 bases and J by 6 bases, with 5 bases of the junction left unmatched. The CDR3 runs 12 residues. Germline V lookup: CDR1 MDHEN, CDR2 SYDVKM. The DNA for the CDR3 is TGTGCCAGCCGACCAGGGGGCCATGGCTACACCTTC. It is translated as CASRPGGHGYTF.

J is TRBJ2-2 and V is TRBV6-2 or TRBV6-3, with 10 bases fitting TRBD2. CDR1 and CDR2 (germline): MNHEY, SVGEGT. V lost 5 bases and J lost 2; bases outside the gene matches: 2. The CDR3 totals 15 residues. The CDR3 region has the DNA TGTGCCAGCAGTAGGACTAGCGGAAACACCGGGGAGCTGTTTTTT. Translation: CASSRTSGNTGELFF.

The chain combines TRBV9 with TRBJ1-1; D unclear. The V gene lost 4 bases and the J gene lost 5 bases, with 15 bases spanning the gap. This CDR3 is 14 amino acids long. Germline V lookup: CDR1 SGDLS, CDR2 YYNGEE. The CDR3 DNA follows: TGTGCCAGCAGCCCCCCTTATGGCGGAACTGAAGCTTTCTTT. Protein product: CASSPPYGGTEAFF.

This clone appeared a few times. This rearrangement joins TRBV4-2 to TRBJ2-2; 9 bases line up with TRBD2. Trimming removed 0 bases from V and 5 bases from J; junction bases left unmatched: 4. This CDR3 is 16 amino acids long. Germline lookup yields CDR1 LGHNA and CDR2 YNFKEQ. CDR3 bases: TGTGCCAGCAGCCAAGACTCTAGCGGGGTTACCGGGGAGCTGTTTTTT. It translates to CASSQDSSGVTGELFF.

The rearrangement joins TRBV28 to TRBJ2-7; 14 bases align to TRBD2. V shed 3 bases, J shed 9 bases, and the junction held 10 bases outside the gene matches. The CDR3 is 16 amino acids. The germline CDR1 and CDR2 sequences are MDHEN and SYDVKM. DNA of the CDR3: TGTGCCAGCAGTTTTGGGGCCCGAGGGACTAGCGGGAGGCAGTACTTC. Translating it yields CASSFGARGTSGRQYF.

The CDR3 region is CASSPGSISYNEQFF. In nucleotides, the CDR3 is TGCGCCAGCAGCCCCGGGTCTATCTCCTACAATGAGCAGTTCTTC. The chain uses TRBV5-1 and TRBJ2-1; no clear D gene. Trimming removed 4 bases at V and 0 bases at J, with 11 bases between. The germline gives CDR1 SGHRS, CDR2 YFSETQ. The CDR3 consists of 15 residues.

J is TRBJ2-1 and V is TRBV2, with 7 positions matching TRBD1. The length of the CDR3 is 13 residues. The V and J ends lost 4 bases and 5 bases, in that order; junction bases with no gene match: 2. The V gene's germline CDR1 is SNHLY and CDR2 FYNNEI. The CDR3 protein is CASSAGQHNEQFF. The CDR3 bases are TGTGCCAGCAGTGCGGGACAGCACAATGAGCAGTTCTTC. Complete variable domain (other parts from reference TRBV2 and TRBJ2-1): EPEVTQTPSHQVTQMGQEVILRCVPISNHLYFYWYRQILGQKVEFLVSFYNNEISEKSEIFDDQFSVERPDGSNFTLKIRSTKLEDSAMYFCASSAGQHNEQFFGPGTRLTVL.

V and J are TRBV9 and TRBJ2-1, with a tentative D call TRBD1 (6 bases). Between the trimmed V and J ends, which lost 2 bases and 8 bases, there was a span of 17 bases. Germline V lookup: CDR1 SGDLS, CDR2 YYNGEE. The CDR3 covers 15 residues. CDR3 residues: CASSVSGDYVDEQFF. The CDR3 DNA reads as TGTGCCAGCAGCGTCTCAGGGGATTACGTAGATGAGCAGTTCTTC.

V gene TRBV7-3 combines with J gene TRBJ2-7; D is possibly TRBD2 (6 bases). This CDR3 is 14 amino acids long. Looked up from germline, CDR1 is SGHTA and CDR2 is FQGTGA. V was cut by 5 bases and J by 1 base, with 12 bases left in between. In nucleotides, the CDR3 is TGTGCCAGCAGCCAGACTAGTCAGTCCTACGAGCAGTACTTC. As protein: CASSQTSQSYEQYF.

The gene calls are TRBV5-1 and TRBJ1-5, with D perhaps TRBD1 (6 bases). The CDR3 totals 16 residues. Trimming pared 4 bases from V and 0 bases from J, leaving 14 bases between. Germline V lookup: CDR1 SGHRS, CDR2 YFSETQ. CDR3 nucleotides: TGCGCCAGCAGCCCCCACTCAGGGGATAGCAATCAGCCCCAGCATTTT. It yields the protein CASSPHSGDSNQPQHF.

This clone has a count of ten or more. CDR3 residues: CASSFQQETQYF. As DNA, the CDR3 is TGTGCCAGCAGCTTCCAACAAGAGACCCAGTACTTC. J is TRBJ2-5 and V is TRBV7-2; no definite D call. CDR1 and CDR2 (germline): SGHTA, FQGNSA. V lost 3 bases and J 2 bases, leaving 4 bases between the germline ends. The CDR3 loop spans 12 amino acids.

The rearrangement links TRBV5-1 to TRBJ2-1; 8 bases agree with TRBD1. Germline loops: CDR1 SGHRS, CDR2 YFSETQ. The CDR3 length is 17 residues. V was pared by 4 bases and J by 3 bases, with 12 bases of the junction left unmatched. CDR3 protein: CASSGGAGTGVYNEQFF. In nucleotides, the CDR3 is TGCGCCAGCAGCGGTGGGGCTGGGACAGGTGTCTACAATGAGCAGTTCTTC.

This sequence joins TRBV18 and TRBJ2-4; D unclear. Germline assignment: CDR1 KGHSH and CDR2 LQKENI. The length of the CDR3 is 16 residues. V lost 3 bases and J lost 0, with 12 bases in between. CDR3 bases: TGTGCCAGCTCACCCTTCGCGGCACCAGCCAAAAACATTCAGTACTTC. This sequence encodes CASSPFAAPAKNIQYF.

DNA for the CDR3: TGTGCCAGCTCCCCGCCGGGACAGCACTACTATGGCTACACCTTC. Its protein is CASSPPGQHYYGYTF. The J gene is TRBJ1-2, the V gene TRBV25-1, with 7 bases matching TRBD1. The V gene end was trimmed by 8 bases and the J gene end by 3 bases; junction bases not matched to a gene: 12. The V gene's germline CDR1 is MGHDK and CDR2 SYGVNS. The CDR3 totals 15 residues.

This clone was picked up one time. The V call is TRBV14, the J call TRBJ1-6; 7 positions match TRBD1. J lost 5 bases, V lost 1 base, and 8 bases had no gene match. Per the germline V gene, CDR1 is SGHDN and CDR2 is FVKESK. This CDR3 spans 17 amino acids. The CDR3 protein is CASSQVYRGQNNSPLHF. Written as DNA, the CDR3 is TGTGCCAGCAGCCAAGTCTACAGGGGTCAAAATAATTCACCCCTCCACTTT.

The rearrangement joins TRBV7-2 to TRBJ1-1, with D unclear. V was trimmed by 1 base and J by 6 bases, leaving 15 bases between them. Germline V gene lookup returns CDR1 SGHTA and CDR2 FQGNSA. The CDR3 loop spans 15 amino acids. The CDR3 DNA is TGTGCCAGCAGCTTAGGAGGCGGGCTGCGCGCTGAAGCTTTCTTT. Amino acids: CASSLGGGLRAEAFF.

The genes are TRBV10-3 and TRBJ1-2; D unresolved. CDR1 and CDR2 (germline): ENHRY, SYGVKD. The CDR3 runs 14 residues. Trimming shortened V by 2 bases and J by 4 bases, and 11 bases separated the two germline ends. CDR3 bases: TGTGCCATCAGTGAGGGGCAAGGAGGCTATGGCTACACCTTC. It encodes CAISEGQGGYGYTF.

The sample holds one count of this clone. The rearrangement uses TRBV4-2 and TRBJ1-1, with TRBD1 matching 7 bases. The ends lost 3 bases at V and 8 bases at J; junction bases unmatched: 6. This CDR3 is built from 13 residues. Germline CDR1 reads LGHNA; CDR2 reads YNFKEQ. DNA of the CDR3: TGTGCCAGCAGCCAGTTACAGGGGCTCGAAGCTTTCTTT. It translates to CASSQLQGLEAFF.

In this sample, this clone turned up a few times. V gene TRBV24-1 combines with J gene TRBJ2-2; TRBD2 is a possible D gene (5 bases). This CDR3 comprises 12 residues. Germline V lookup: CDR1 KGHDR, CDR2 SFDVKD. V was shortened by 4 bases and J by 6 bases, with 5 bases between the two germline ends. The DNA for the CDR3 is TGTGCCACCAGTGAGCGGGCCGGGGAGCTGTTTTTT. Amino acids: CATSERAGELFF.

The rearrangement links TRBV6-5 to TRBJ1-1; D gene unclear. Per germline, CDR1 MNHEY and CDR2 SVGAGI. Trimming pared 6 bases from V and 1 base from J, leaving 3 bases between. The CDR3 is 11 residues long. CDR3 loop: CASSSNTEAFF. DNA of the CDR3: TGTGCCAGCAGCTCGAACACTGAAGCTTTCTTT.

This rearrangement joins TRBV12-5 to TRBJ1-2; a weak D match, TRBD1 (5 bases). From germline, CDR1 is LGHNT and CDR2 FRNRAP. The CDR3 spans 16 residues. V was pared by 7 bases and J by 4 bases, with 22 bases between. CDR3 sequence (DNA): TGTGCTAGTGCTATTGGGGGGGGGACGGCCCTCTATGGCTACACCTTC. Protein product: CASAIGGGTALYGYTF.

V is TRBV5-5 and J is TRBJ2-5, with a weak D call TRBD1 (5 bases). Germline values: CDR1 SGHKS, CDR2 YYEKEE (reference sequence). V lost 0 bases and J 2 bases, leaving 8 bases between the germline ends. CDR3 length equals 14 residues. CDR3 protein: CASSLVQVQETQYF. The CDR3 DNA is TGTGCCAGCAGCTTGGTACAGGTTCAAGAGACCCAGTACTTC.

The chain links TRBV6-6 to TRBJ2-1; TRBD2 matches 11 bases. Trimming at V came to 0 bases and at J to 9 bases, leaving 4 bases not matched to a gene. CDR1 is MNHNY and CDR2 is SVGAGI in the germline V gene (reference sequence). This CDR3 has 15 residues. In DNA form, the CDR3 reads TGTGCCAGCAGTTACTCTAGCGGGAGGGCCGGTGAGCAGTTCTTC. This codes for CASSYSSGRAGEQFF.

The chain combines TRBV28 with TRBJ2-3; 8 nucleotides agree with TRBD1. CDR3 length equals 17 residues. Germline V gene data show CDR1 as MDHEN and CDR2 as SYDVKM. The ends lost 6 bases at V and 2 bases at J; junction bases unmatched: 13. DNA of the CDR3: TGTGCCAGCAGCCCCCCTCCCGGGACAGGTCACACAGATACGCAGTATTTT. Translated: CASSPPPGTGHTDTQYF.

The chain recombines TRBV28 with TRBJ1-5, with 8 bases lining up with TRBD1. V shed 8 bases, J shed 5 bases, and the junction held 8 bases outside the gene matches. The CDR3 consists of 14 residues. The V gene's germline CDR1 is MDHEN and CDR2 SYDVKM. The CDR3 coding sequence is TGTGCCAGCCAGACAGGGGCACTATATCAGCCCCAGCATTTT. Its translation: CASQTGALYQPQHF.

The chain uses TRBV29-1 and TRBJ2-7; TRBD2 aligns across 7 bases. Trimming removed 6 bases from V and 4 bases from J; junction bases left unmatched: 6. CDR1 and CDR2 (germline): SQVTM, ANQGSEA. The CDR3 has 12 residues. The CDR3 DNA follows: TGCAGCGTCGGGGGGAACTGGTACGAGCAGTACTTC. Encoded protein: CSVGGNWYEQYF.

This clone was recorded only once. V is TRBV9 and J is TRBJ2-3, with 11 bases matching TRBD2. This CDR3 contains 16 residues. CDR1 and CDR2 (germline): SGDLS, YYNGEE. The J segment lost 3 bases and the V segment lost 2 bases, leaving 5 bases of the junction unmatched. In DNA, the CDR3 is TGTGCCAGCAGCGTGAGCGGGACTAGCGGTACAGATACGCAGTATTTT. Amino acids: CASSVSGTSGTDTQYF.

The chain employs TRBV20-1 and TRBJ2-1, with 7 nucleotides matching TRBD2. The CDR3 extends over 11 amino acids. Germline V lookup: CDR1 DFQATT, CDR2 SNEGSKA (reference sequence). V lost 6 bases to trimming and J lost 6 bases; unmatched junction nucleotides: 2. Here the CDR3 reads CSAGLGNEQFF. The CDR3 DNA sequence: TGCAGTGCCGGACTAGGCAATGAGCAGTTCTTC.